This paragraph covers one T cell receptor (beta chain) sequence. Only one count was recorded for this clone. What this receptor recognizes is not known. No much larger clone is present one base from it, and per-base qualities are unavailable. This specimen's time point label, per the study, means: baseline, week 1 (first vaccination visit). The treatment or condition label for this specimen denotes: pre-vaccination baseline after standard-of-care therapy. The donors had newly diagnosed IDH1-mutant astrocytomas of WHO grade 3 or 4 that showed loss of nuclear ATRX. The samples were drawn from NOA16, a multicentre, single-arm, open-label phase I trial in Germany that tested a mutant IDH1 peptide vaccine in humans for the first time. For immunogenicity testing, the blood drawn at visit V03 was used as the baseline sample. The DNeasy Blood and Tissue Kit was used to extract genomic DNA from EDTA blood for TCRB sequencing.

The sample is drawn from a study of a mutant IDH1 vaccine in newly diagnosed glioma (dated by TCRdb to the early 2020s). Notes on the research overall: Of the 32 patients who were treated, 62.5% were male and about 40% were female, and the mean age was around 40 years. Before enrollment, most patients had been given radiochemotherapy with temozolomide as standard therapy, while the rest had received either radiotherapy alone or temozolomide alone. Peripheral blood was collected at six visits: V03 (baseline), V05, V07, V10, V12 and V13. For exploratory analyses, longitudinal TCRB deep sequencing was carried out in about two dozen treated patients wherever samples were available.

The paper as a whole reports these results and caveats: According to the authors, sample limitations meant that analyses of patient blood samples could not be reproduced. Vaccine-induced immune responses across multiple MHC alleles were detected in 93.3% of patients. PBMC samples for TCRB deep sequencing were selected based on availability. No apparent relationship was observed between pseudoprogression and alterations in the top peripheral T cell clonotypes detected by TCRB sequencing.

Library preparation was by the immunoSEQ multiplex PCR assay. The hsTCRB Kit was used according to the manufacturer's protocol to amplify rearranged TCR beta chain sequences. Sequencing of TCRB libraries was carried out on an Illumina MiSeq. From the authors' description of their analysis: The kit vendor's proprietary platform handled demultiplexing, trimming and gene mapping. What TCRdb holds here is the immuneACCESS table cut down to in-frame rearrangements. Part of the clones is not present; checked against another copy, under half of the missing clones reflect an unresolved V gene, and the others are unexplained. V and J calls and clone size come straight from that table; D and trimming were deduced from the DNA. In all, the sample holds tens of thousands of clones, and around 79% of those were seen once. The ten largest make up around 5% of the sample. This sequence originates from a man aged 35 to 55 with glioma. Some clones in this sample may be carry-over from other donors' samples. Sequencing used PBMCs, obtained from a glioma patient treated with radiotherapy, temozolomide or both.

The base sequence is TGTGCCAGCAGCTTACTCGGGGCCTACGAGCAGTACTTC. Its protein product is CASSLLGAYEQYF. The sequence links TRBV5-5 to TRBJ2-7; tentative D gene TRBD2, with 5 bases matching. The junction carries 8 bases between V and J, which are trimmed by 2 bases and 2 bases respectively. Based on the germline V gene (reference sequence), the CDR1 and CDR2 sequences are SGHKS and YYEKEE. The CDR3 covers 13 residues, taking in both the cysteine and the phenylalanine. The entry retains the CDR3 DNA only, 39 bases that are in frame from base 1.